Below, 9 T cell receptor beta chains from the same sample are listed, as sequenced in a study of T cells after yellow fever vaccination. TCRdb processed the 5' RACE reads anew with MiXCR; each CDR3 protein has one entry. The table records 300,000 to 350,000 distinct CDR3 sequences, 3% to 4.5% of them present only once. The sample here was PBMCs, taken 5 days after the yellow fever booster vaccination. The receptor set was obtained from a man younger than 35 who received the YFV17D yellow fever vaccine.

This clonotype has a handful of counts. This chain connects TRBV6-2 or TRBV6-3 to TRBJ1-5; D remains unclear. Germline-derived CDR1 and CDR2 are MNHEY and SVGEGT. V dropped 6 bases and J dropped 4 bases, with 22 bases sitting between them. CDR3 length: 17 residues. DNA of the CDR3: TGTGCCAGCAGCCCAGTTACTTCTCGAGTGACTAATCAGCCCCAGCATTTT. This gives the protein CASSPVTSRVTNQPQHF.

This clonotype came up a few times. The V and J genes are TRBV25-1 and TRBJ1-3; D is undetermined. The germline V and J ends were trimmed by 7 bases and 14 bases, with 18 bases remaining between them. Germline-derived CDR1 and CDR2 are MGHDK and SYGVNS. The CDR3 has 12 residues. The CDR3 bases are TGTGCCAGCATACAAGATTCAGGAGGCCTATATTTT. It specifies CASIQDSGGLYF.

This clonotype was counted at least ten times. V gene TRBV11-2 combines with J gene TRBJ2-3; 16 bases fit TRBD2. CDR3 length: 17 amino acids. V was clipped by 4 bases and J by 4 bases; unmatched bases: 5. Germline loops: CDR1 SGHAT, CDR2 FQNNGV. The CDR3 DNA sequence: TGTGCCAGCAGCTGGGGACTAGCGGGGGGGCCATCAGATACGCAGTATTTT. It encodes CASSWGLAGGPSDTQYF.

CDR3 region: CSLLPFSSGAGYGYTF. CDR3 coding DNA: TGCAGTCTTCTGCCTTTCTCATCGGGGGCTGGGTATGGCTACACCTTC. J is TRBJ1-2 and V is TRBV20-1, with D perhaps TRBD1 (6 bases). This CDR3 has 16 amino acids. Between the trimmed V and J ends, which lost 8 bases and 5 bases, there was a span of 27 bases. Germline CDR1 and CDR2: DFQATT and SNEGSKA (reference sequence).

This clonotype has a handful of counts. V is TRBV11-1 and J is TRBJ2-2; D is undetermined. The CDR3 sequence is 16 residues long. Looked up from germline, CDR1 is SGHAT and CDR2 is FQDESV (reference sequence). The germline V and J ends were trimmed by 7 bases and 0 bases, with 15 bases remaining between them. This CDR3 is CASMITEGPNTGELFF. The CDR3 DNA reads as TGTGCCAGCATGATAACGGAAGGGCCGAACACCGGGGAGCTGTTTTTT.

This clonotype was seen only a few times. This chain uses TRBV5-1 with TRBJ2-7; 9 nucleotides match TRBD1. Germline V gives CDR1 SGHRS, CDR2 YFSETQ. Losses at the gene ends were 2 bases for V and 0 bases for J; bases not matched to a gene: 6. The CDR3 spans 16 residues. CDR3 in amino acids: CASSFARDRVSYEQYF. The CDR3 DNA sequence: TGCGCCAGCAGCTTCGCCCGGGACAGGGTCTCCTACGAGCAGTACTTC.

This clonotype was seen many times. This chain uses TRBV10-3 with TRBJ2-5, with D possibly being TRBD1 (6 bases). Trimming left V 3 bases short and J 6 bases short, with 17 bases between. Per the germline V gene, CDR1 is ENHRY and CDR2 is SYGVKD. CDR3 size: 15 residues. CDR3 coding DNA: TGTGCCATCAGTGAAGGGGGTACAGGTGGCCAGACCCAGTACTTC. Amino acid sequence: CAISEGGTGGQTQYF.

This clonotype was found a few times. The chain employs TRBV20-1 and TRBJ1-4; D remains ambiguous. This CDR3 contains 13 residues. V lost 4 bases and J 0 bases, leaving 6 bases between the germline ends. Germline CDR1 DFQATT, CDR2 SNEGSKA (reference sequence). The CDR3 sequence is CSAKLTTNEKLFF. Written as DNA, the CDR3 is TGCAGTGCTAAGCTTACAACTAATGAAAAACTGTTTTTT.

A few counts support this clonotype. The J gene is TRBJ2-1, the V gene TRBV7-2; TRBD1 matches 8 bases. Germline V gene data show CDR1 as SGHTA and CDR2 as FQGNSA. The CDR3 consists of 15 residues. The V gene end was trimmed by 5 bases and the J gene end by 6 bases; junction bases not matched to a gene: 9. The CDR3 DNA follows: TGTGCCAGCAGCCTCGGACAGGGAGATATCAATGAGCAGTTCTTC. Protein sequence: CASSLGQGDINEQFF.